This TCR beta chain was retrieved from a study of cytomegalovirus exposure and HLA in healthy donors (dated by TCRdb to about 2017). About the full investigation: According to a later analysis, one platform produced both the 100 to 150 validation repertoires and the approximately 670 repertoires of the first cohort. The aim of the study was to test whether cataloging public T cell receptors could identify signatures of past pathogen exposure. Along with the roughly 710-subject first cohort, a separate validation cohort of over a hundred different subjects was used. The study combined high-throughput TCR immunosequencing, statistical association of individual TCRs with disease status, and machine learning to predict cytomegalovirus infection status. Study-level results and caveats: In both the original and validation cohorts, the classifier was reported to diagnose cytomegalovirus status with high specificity and sensitivity. In the study, 150 to 200 TCR beta chains were listed as associated with cytomegalovirus. In vitro tests confirmed that a few of the cytomegalovirus-associated TCR beta chains recognize cytomegalovirus antigens. The authors suggested that the approach could potentially be extended to other disease states and immunological phenotypes. A later analysis lacked HLA typing for the validation cohort, so it scored co-occurrence in that cohort across all 110 or so repertoires. A later analysis found that TCRs clustered in the first cohort also tended to co-occur in the 100 to 150 validation repertoires, with approximately 93% of cluster scores above 0. While some public TCRs were present in many individuals, most TCR sequences turned up only very rarely across donors.

The library was produced with the immunoSEQ multiplex PCR assay. For the original study's pipeline: A statistical classification framework was built to diagnose cytomegalovirus status from the catalog of TCR beta chain sequences. Sourced from immuneACCESS, this table was stored by TCRdb with only in-frame sequences that have V and J called. A share of the clones is absent; for the studies checked, an unresolved V gene accounts for under half, and the remainder has no known explanation. Clone size and V and J calls were adopted from that table, with D and trimming inferred from the DNA. The sample yields 95,000 to 150,000 clones; roughly 89% were counted once. About 1.1% of the sample is in the top ten clones. Separate from the roughly 660-subject first cohort, the validation cohort of about 110 subjects was the group to which the donors belonged. On this clone itself: What antigen it recognizes has not been identified. No quality values exist for individual bases; no much larger clone is one base distant.

CDR1 and CDR2 are drawn from the germline V gene: SGDLS, YYNGEE. Counted from cysteine to phenylalanine, this CDR3 has 13 amino acids. Here the CDR3 DNA is all that survives: 39 bases in frame from base 1. Deletion took 4 bases off V and 2 bases off J, with a span of 9 bases between the germline ends. Sequencing used PBMCs. This chain joins TRBV9 to TRBJ2-5, and TRBD2 may be the D gene, going by 5 matching bases. The sequence derives from a woman between 18 and 29 years old in good health and CMV-seronegative. The CDR3 has the sequence CASSRTGQETQYF. The DNA sequence is TGTGCCAGCAGCCGTACGGGGCAAGAGACCCAGTACTTC.